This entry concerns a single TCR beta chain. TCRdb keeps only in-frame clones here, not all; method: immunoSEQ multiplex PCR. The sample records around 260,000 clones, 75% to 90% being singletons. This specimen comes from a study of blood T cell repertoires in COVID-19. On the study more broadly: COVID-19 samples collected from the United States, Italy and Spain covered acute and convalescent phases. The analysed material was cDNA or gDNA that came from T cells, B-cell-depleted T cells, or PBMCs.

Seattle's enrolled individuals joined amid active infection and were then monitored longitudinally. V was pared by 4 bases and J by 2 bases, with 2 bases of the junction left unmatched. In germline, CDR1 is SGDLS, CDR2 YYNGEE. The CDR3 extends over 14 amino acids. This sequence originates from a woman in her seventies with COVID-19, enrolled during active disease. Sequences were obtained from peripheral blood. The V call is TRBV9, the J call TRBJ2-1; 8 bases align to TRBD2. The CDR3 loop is CASSLGLAYNEQFF. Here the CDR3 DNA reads TGTGCCAGCAGCTTGGGACTAGCCTACAATGAGCAGTTCTTC.